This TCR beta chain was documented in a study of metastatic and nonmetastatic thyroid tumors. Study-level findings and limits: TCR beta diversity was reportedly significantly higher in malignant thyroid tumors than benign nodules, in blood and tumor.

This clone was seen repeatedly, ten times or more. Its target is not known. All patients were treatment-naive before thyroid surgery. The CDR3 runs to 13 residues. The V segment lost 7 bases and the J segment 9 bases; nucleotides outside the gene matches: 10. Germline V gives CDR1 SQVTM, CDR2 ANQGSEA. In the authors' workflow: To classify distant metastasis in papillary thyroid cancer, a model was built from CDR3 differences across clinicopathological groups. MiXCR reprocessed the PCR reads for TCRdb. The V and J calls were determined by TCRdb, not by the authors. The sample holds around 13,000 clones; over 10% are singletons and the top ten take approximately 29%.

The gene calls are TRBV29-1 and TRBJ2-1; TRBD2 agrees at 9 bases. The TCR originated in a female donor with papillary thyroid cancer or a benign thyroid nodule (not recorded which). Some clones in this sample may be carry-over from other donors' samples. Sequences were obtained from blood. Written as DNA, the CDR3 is TGCAGCGCCCCTCTTAGCGGGAGTTCTGAGCAGTTCTTC. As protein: CSAPLSGSSEQFF.